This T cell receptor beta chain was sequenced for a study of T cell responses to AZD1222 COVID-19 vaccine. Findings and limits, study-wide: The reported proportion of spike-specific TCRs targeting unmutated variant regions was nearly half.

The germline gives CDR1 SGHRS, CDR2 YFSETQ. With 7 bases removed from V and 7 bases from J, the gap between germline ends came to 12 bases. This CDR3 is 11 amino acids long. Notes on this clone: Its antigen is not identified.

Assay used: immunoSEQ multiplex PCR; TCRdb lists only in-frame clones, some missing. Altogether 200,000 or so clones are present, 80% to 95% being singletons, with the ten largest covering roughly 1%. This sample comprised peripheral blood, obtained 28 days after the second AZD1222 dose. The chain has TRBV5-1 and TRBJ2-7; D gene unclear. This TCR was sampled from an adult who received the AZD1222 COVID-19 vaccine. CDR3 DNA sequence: TGCGCCAGCCGCGAGAGTGGGGAGCAGTACTTC. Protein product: CASRESGEQYF.